The 28 T cell receptor beta chains reported below all come from one sample, sequenced in a study of T cells after yellow fever vaccination. A single record per CDR3 protein comes from TCRdb applying MiXCR to the 5' RACE reads. The sample lists 500,000 to 650,000 distinct CDR3 sequences; around 16% were seen once. Sample: PBMCs, taken around 5 days after the first yellow fever vaccination. All receptors come from a man aged 18 to 29 who received the YFV17D yellow fever vaccine.

The table lists this clonotype with a few counts. This chain uses TRBV18 with TRBJ2-5; TRBD1 agrees at 9 bases. J gave up 8 bases and V 2 bases, and 6 bases lay outside the gene matches. The CDR3 runs 14 residues. From germline, CDR1 is KGHSH and CDR2 LQKENI. This CDR3 is CASSPGTGKRTQYF. CDR3 DNA: TGTGCCAGCTCACCAGGGACAGGGAAGCGAACCCAGTACTTC.

V and J are TRBV20-1 and TRBJ2-4; TRBD1 matches at 8 bases. Germline V gene lookup returns CDR1 DFQATT and CDR2 SNEGSKA (reference sequence). V gave up 6 bases and J gave up 6 bases; unmatched junction bases: 4. The CDR3 length is 12 residues. In DNA form, the CDR3 reads TGCAGTGCCAATGACAGGGGAAACATTCAGTACTTC. Translation gives CSANDRGNIQYF.

This clonotype appeared once. This chain uses TRBV25-1 with TRBJ2-3; 14 positions match TRBD2. This CDR3 region has 16 residues. In germline, CDR1 is MGHDK, CDR2 SYGVNS. With V trimmed by 5 bases and J by 6 bases, 7 bases remained unmatched. The DNA of the CDR3 is TGTGCCAGCAGTTCACTAAGGACTAGCGGGGGGGATACGCAGTATTTT. As protein: CASSSLRTSGGDTQYF.

The chain couples TRBV9 to TRBJ2-2, with TRBD1 as a possible D gene (5 bases). With 3 bases removed from V and 4 bases from J, the gap between germline ends came to 13 bases. CDR1 is SGDLS and CDR2 is YYNGEE in the germline V gene. This CDR3 has 15 amino acids. The CDR3 region is CASSAWTWGTGELFF. Here the CDR3 DNA reads TGTGCCAGCAGCGCGTGGACATGGGGCACCGGGGAGCTGTTTTTT.

The V call is TRBV5-1, the J call TRBJ2-2; D gene unclear. Trimming removed 0 bases from V and 7 bases from J, with 19 bases in between. Germline loops: CDR1 SGHRS, CDR2 YFSETQ. CDR3 length: 17 residues. Here the CDR3 DNA reads TGCGCCAGCAGCTTGGGGCGGAAATTAAGAGTATTCGGGGAGCTGTTTTTT. Residues: CASSLGRKLRVFGELFF.

The J gene is TRBJ1-2, the V gene TRBV19; D unresolved. CDR1 and CDR2 (germline): LNHDA, SQIVND (reference sequence). V shed 3 bases and J shed 7 bases, with 21 bases lying between them. This CDR3 is built from 16 residues. CDR3 sequence reads: CASSISWYQANSGYTF. CDR3 nucleotide sequence: TGTGCCAGTAGTATTTCTTGGTACCAGGCTAATAGTGGCTACACCTTC.

This clonotype has a handful of counts. This chain links TRBV7-2 with TRBJ1-6; D is uncertain. The V and J ends lost 5 bases and 7 bases respectively, with 15 bases between them. Germline CDR1 reads SGHTA; CDR2 reads FQGNSA. The CDR3 consists of 15 residues. CDR3 in DNA: TGTGCCAGCAGCGCCGGTGGGCGAAAAAATTCACCCCTCCACTTT. It yields the protein CASSAGGRKNSPLHF.

At least ten counts were recorded for this clonotype. The chain couples TRBV11-2 to TRBJ2-5, with 9 bases matching TRBD1. In germline, CDR1 is SGHAT, CDR2 FQNNGV. Trimming cost V 3 bases and J 5 bases; bases outside gene matches: 7. This CDR3 is 15 amino acids long. The chain's CDR3 is CASSFGTGSLETQYF. CDR3 nucleotides: TGTGCCAGCAGCTTCGGGACAGGGAGTTTGGAGACCCAGTACTTC.

V gene TRBV5-6 combines with J gene TRBJ1-4; D possibly corresponds to TRBD1 (5 bases). V was cut by 1 base and J by 6 bases, with 10 bases left in between. Germline V lookup: CDR1 SGHDT, CDR2 YYEEEE. The CDR3 has 14 residues. CDR3 sequence (DNA): TGTGCCAGCAGCTTGTCGGGGCCGGATGAAAAACTGTTTTTT. Its protein is CASSLSGPDEKLFF.

The CDR3 loop is CASSQELDATGTYNEQFF. Written as DNA, the CDR3 is TGCGCCAGCAGCCAAGAGCTCGATGCGACAGGGACCTACAATGAGCAGTTCTTC. The chain employs TRBV4-3 and TRBJ2-1; 7 bases are shared with TRBD1. Germline values: CDR1 LGHNA, CDR2 YSLEER. J was trimmed by 2 bases and V by 0 bases; bases with no gene match: 10. The CDR3 sequence is 18 residues long.

Many counts were recorded for this clonotype. The chain uses TRBV12-3 or TRBV12-4 and TRBJ2-3, with 7 bases identical to TRBD1. Trimming cost V 7 bases and J 5 bases; bases outside gene matches: 9. The CDR3 runs to 14 residues. CDR3 protein: CASKYRGELDTQYF. CDR3 nucleotide sequence: TGTGCCAGCAAATACAGGGGCGAGTTAGATACGCAGTATTTT.

V usage is TRBV11-2 and J usage is TRBJ2-7; D assignment may be TRBD1 or TRBD2 (5 bases each). Per germline, CDR1 SGHAT and CDR2 FQNNGV. V was clipped by 5 bases and J by 6 bases, with 20 bases between them. This CDR3 spans 15 amino acids. Written as DNA, the CDR3 is TGTGCCAGCAGCCCTCGGGCCCGGTCAGGGAGCGAGCAGTACGTC. Its protein product is CASSPRARSGSEQYV.

This clonotype was seen a handful of times. This chain uses TRBV4-1 with TRBJ1-3; D unclear. This CDR3 is built from 16 residues. CDR1 MGHRA and CDR2 YSYEKL come from the germline V gene. V was trimmed by 0 bases and J by 0 bases, leaving 9 bases between them. The CDR3 DNA sequence: TGCGCCAGCAGCCAAGATACCTCCCTCTCTGGAAACACCATATATTTT. Encoded protein: CASSQDTSLSGNTIYF.

The rearrangement uses TRBV5-1 and TRBJ2-3; D is perhaps TRBD2 (6 bases). Per the germline V gene, CDR1 is SGHRS and CDR2 is YFSETQ. This CDR3 spans 17 amino acids. Trimming stripped 4 bases from V and 2 bases from J, with 20 bases between. The CDR3 loop is CASSGGGWGRHTDTQYF. The CDR3 nucleotides read TGCGCCAGCAGCGGGGGAGGTTGGGGCAGACACACAGATACGCAGTATTTT.

The rearrangement links TRBV10-3 to TRBJ1-6; D is unresolved. The CDR3 consists of 12 residues. V lost 3 bases to trimming and J lost 11 bases, with 8 bases between them. Germline V lookup: CDR1 ENHRY, CDR2 SYGVKD. The CDR3 bases are TGTGCCATCAGTGATGACATTACACCCCTCCACTTT. Encoded protein: CAISDDITPLHF.

This clonotype has only a few counts. The V gene is TRBV7-9, the J gene TRBJ2-5, with D perhaps matching TRBD2 (6 bases). With 4 bases removed from V and 4 bases from J, the gap between germline ends came to 19 bases. The CDR3 totals 16 residues. CDR1 is SEHNR, CDR2 FQNEAQ, per germline (reference sequence). CDR3 DNA sequence: TGTGCCAGCAGCTCGTGGGCGGGGACCCCCCCAGAGACCCAGTACTTC. Protein sequence: CASSSWAGTPPETQYF. The full variable domain, with the rest looked up from reference TRBV7-9 and TRBJ2-5, is DTGVSQNPRHKITKRGQNVTFRCDPISEHNRLYWYRQTLGQGPEFLTYFQNEAQLEKSRLLSDRFSAERPKGSFSTLEIQRTEQGDSAMYLCASSSWAGTPPETQYFGPGTRLLVL.

This chain uses TRBV7-8 with TRBJ2-4, with D unclear. V was trimmed by 5 bases and J by 4 bases, leaving 9 bases between them. CDR1 and CDR2 from the germline V gene are SGHVS and FQNEAQ. This CDR3 has 13 residues. CDR3 in amino acids: CASSPRLKNIQYF. CDR3 coding DNA: TGTGCCAGCAGCCCGAGGCTTAAAAACATTCAGTACTTC.

The rearrangement joins TRBV6-2 or TRBV6-3 to TRBJ2-5, with no clear D. The CDR3 has 14 amino acids. V lost 7 bases and J 2 bases, leaving 14 bases between the germline ends. Germline assignment: CDR1 MNHEY and CDR2 SVGEGT. This chain's CDR3 is CASTHQAPQETQYF. The DNA of the CDR3 is TGTGCCAGCACCCATCAGGCTCCTCAAGAGACCCAGTACTTC.

This clonotype occurred many times. The V call is TRBV29-1, the J call TRBJ1-2; 7 nucleotides align to TRBD1. The CDR3 has 13 amino acids. V lost 6 bases, J lost 5 bases, and 9 bases stayed unmatched. Germline V lookup: CDR1 SQVTM, CDR2 ANQGSEA. CDR3 amino acids: CSVQGGPRYGYTF. The CDR3 DNA follows: TGCAGCGTGCAGGGGGGCCCGCGTTATGGCTACACCTTC.

In this sample, this clonotype turned up many times. The V and J genes are TRBV29-1 and TRBJ2-1; D is ambiguous. The germline V gene encodes CDR1 SQVTM and CDR2 ANQGSEA. Trimming took 7 bases from V and 3 from J, leaving 13 bases between them. This CDR3 spans 13 amino acids. CDR3 sequence: CSASPASYNEQFF. CDR3 sequence (DNA): TGCAGCGCTTCCCCCGCCAGCTACAATGAGCAGTTCTTC.

The V gene is TRBV18, the J gene TRBJ2-7; 11 positions agree with TRBD2. The CDR3 loop spans 15 amino acids. CDR1 KGHSH and CDR2 LQKENI come from the germline V gene. V gave up 2 bases and J gave up 7 bases; unmatched junction bases: 7. The chain's CDR3 is CASSPSSGGSGEQYF. The CDR3 DNA reads TGTGCCAGCTCACCATCTAGCGGGGGGTCGGGAGAGCAGTACTTC.

There are a few counts of this clonotype. The chain is built from TRBV6-1 and TRBJ1-2; 10 bases line up with TRBD1. Germline trimming cut 7 bases from V and 12 bases from J; bases unmatched to any gene: 17. Germline CDR1 is MNHNS and CDR2 is SASEGT. The CDR3 is made up of 15 amino acids. The CDR3 DNA sequence: TGTGCCAGCACCTCCGGGACAGGGGCTTTAAGGGCCAACACCTTC. As protein: CASTSGTGALRANTF.

This chain uses TRBV3-1 with TRBJ1-1; D call uncertain. Deletions cut 4 bases from V and 0 bases from J, with 12 bases between. CDR3 size: 15 residues. The germline V gene encodes CDR1 LGHDT and CDR2 YNNKEL (reference sequence). CDR3 residues: CASSPARAVNTEAFF. CDR3 nucleotide sequence: TGTGCCAGCAGCCCCGCCCGGGCGGTGAACACTGAAGCTTTCTTT. Filled out from reference TRBV3-1 and TRBJ1-1, the complete variable domain reads DTAVSQTPKYLVTQMGNDKSIKCEQNLGHDTMYWYKQDSKKFLKIMFSYNNKELIINETVPNRFSPKSPDKAHLNLHINSLELGDSAVYFCASSPARAVNTEAFFGQGTRLTVV.

This clonotype appeared a few times. Germline and junction disagree at one end, which may indicate a read error. The V gene is TRBV6-1, the J gene TRBJ1-2; 9 bases match TRBD1. The CDR3 sequence is 14 residues long. CDR1 and CDR2 from the germline V gene are MNHNS and SASEGT. CDR3 region: CASRTGTGLYGYTF. The CDR3 DNA sequence: TGTGCTAGCAGAACCGGGACAGGGCTTTATGGCTACACCTTC.

This clonotype has a handful of counts. The J gene is TRBJ2-7, the V gene TRBV28, with 8 nucleotides matching TRBD2. CDR3 length: 15 residues. Germline loops: CDR1 MDHEN, CDR2 SYDVKM. V dropped 3 bases and J dropped 3; count of bases not matched to a gene: 7. Written as DNA, the CDR3 is TGTGCCAGCAGTTTTAATCATCGGGGGGGCTACGAGCAGTACGTC. Translated, it gives CASSFNHRGGYEQYV.

This rearrangement joins TRBV7-3 to TRBJ2-1; 8 nucleotides align to TRBD1. The CDR3 is 15 amino acids. Per the germline V gene, CDR1 is SGHTA and CDR2 is FQGTGA. V dropped 2 bases and J dropped 5; count of bases not matched to a gene: 5. This CDR3 reads CASSLAQGADNEQFF. The CDR3 nucleotides read TGTGCCAGCAGCTTAGCGCAGGGGGCGGACAATGAGCAGTTCTTC.

This clonotype was counted only a few times. The rearrangement uses TRBV12-3 or TRBV12-4 and TRBJ1-5; a possible D gene is TRBD1 (5 bases). V shed 5 bases and J shed 4 bases, with 18 bases lying between them. The CDR3 contains 16 residues. CDR3 DNA sequence: TGTGCCAGCAGTCCTCCTCGGGACGGGCGAAATCAGCCCCAGCATTTT. Protein product: CASSPPRDGRNQPQHF.

This clonotype turned up a few times. This chain links TRBV12-3 or TRBV12-4 with TRBJ2-5; 8 bases are shared with TRBD2. This CDR3 has 14 residues. V shed 5 bases and J 4 bases; nucleotides not matched to a gene: 6. DNA of the CDR3: TGTGCCAGCAGTCCTCGGGCGGGGGGAGAGACCCAGTACTTC. Translating gives CASSPRAGGETQYF.